These 29 T cell receptor beta chains share one sample of origin, sequenced in a study of T cell responses to AZD1222 COVID-19 vaccine. This table comes from immunoSEQ multiplex PCR, and its TCRdb copy is limited to in-frame clones, with some not included. The sample has more than 85,000 clones; around 90% are singletons. The source was peripheral blood, collected on day 0 of AZD1222 vaccination. The receptors stem from an adult in good health.

The genes are TRBV7-3 and TRBJ2-2; 12 bases match TRBD2. Germline assignment: CDR1 SGHTA and CDR2 FQGTGA. The CDR3 length is 16 residues. Losses at the gene ends were 4 bases for V and 3 bases for J; bases not matched to a gene: 3. The CDR3 sequence is CASSSGLAGHTGELFF. CDR3 in DNA: TGTGCCAGCAGCTCCGGACTAGCGGGGCACACCGGGGAGCTGTTTTTT.

This chain joins TRBV2 and TRBJ1-1, with D perhaps matching TRBD1 (5 bases). Germline CDR1 is SNHLY and CDR2 is FYNNEI. The CDR3 covers 13 residues. Trimming removed 7 bases from V and 1 base from J, with 10 bases in between. CDR3 in amino acids: CASTPQGNTEAFF. DNA for the CDR3: TGTGCCAGCACCCCCCAGGGGAACACTGAAGCTTTCTTT. Using reference TRBV2 and TRBJ1-1 for the parts outside the CDR3, the full variable domain is EPEVTQTPSHQVTQMGQEVILRCVPISNHLYFYWYRQILGQKVEFLVSFYNNEISEKSEIFDDQFSVERPDGSNFTLKIRSTKLEDSAMYFCASTPQGNTEAFFGQGTRLTVV.

The J gene is TRBJ1-1, the V gene TRBV19, with 11 bases matching TRBD1. Per the germline V gene, CDR1 is LNHDA and CDR2 is SQIVND (reference sequence). J gave up 2 bases and V 4 bases, and 3 bases lay outside the gene matches. The CDR3 runs to 15 residues. The CDR3 DNA reads TGTGCCAGTAGTACCGGACAGGGGGCCAACACTGAAGCTTTCTTT. Its translation is CASSTGQGANTEAFF.

The chain carries TRBV28 and TRBJ1-5; D is possibly TRBD1 (6 bases). This CDR3 has 17 residues. Between the trimmed V and J ends, which lost 3 bases and 5 bases, there was a span of 20 bases. Germline V lookup: CDR1 MDHEN, CDR2 SYDVKM. CDR3 in amino acids: CASSFFLKGGRDQPQHF. In DNA form, the CDR3 reads TGTGCCAGCAGTTTTTTTCTAAAAGGGGGGAGGGATCAGCCCCAGCATTTT.

This clone has more than one count but fewer than ten. V is TRBV4-2 and J is TRBJ2-1; a weak D match, TRBD2 (7 bases). The CDR3 has 20 amino acids. CDR1 is LGHNA and CDR2 is YNFKEQ in the germline V gene. Trimming removed 4 bases from V and 0 bases from J, with 25 bases in between. The CDR3 reads CASSPERGGANRSSYNEQFF. The CDR3 DNA reads as TGTGCCAGCAGCCCCGAAAGAGGGGGGGCTAATAGGAGCTCCTACAATGAGCAGTTCTTC.

This rearrangement joins TRBV4-1 to TRBJ1-5; D uncertain. The CDR3 has 16 residues. V gave up 0 bases and J gave up 3 bases, with 12 bases separating them. Germline V gives CDR1 MGHRA, CDR2 YSYEKL. This CDR3 is CASSQDPSGINQPQHF. In DNA form, the CDR3 reads TGCGCCAGCAGCCAAGACCCCTCGGGAATCAATCAGCCCCAGCATTTT.

The chain has TRBV18 and TRBJ1-2, with 9 bases matching TRBD1. This CDR3 comprises 14 residues. Germline V CDR1 and CDR2: KGHSH, LQKENI. Unmatched junction bases numbered 3, after V lost 2 bases and J lost 5 bases. The CDR3 here is CASSPIDRGYGYTF. CDR3 bases: TGTGCCAGCTCACCAATAGACAGGGGGTATGGCTACACCTTC.

The chain couples TRBV19 to TRBJ1-1; the D is unclear. V was clipped by 6 bases and J by 0 bases, with 8 bases between them. Germline V gene data show CDR1 as LNHDA and CDR2 as SQIVND (reference sequence). This CDR3 comprises 13 residues. In DNA, the CDR3 is TGTGCCAGTAGAGGAAGAATGAACACTGAAGCTTTCTTT. It codes for CASRGRMNTEAFF.

The chain has TRBV18 and TRBJ2-3; 8 nucleotides match TRBD1. The ends lost 5 bases at V and 1 base at J; junction bases unmatched: 8. This CDR3 is built from 16 residues. Germline values: CDR1 KGHSH, CDR2 LQKENI. The CDR3 DNA is TGTGCCAGCTCAACCCGGACAGGGAAGGGCACAGATACGCAGTATTTT. This gives the protein CASSTRTGKGTDTQYF.

The genes are TRBV19 and TRBJ2-1, with 12 bases that match TRBD2. J lost 8 bases, V lost 4 bases, and 6 bases had no gene match. The CDR3 totals 15 residues. CDR1 is LNHDA, CDR2 SQIVND, per germline (reference sequence). The CDR3 protein is CASSSSSGRADEQFF. As DNA, the CDR3 is TGTGCCAGTAGTAGTTCTAGCGGGAGGGCCGATGAGCAGTTCTTC.

This CDR3 reads CASSRPEEGGYGYTF. The CDR3 DNA is TGTGCCAGCAGCCGACCCGAAGAGGGAGGCTATGGCTACACCTTC. The chain uses TRBV5-6 and TRBJ1-2; D is unresolved. The CDR3 extends over 15 amino acids. V lost 4 bases and J 4 bases, leaving 17 bases between the germline ends. Germline loops: CDR1 SGHDT, CDR2 YYEEEE. Based on the CDR3 plus reference TRBV5-6 and TRBJ1-2, the full variable domain is DAGVTQSPTHLIKTRGQQVTLRCSPKSGHDTVSWYQQALGQGPQFIFQYYEEEERQRGNFPDRFSGHQFPNYSSELNVNALLLGDSALYLCASSRPEEGGYGYTFGSGTRLTVV.

This clone was observed once. This chain uses TRBV9 with TRBJ2-3, with D perhaps assigned TRBD1 or TRBD2 (5 bases each). Germline CDR1 reads SGDLS; CDR2 reads YYNGEE. The germline V and J ends were trimmed by 4 bases and 5 bases, with 11 bases remaining between them. The CDR3 runs 13 residues. CDR3 sequence: CASSPGTKDTQYF. CDR3 DNA sequence: TGTGCCAGCAGCCCGGGGACCAAAGATACGCAGTATTTT.

The chain links TRBV6-6 to TRBJ1-6, with D unresolved. Between the trimmed V and J ends, which lost 10 bases and 3 bases, there was a span of 10 bases. The germline gives CDR1 MNHNY, CDR2 SVGAGI (reference sequence). The CDR3 sequence is 13 residues long. DNA for the CDR3: TGTGCCATCACCGGGAACTATAATTCACCCCTCCACTTT. It encodes CAITGNYNSPLHF.

CDR3 bases: TGTGCCAGCAGCGCCGACCCCCACTACGAGCAGTACTTC. Its protein is CASSADPHYEQYF. The chain carries TRBV7-2 and TRBJ2-7; D call uncertain. V shed 5 bases and J shed 3 bases, with 11 bases lying between them. The CDR3 runs to 13 residues. Germline V CDR1 and CDR2: SGHTA, FQGNSA. The entire variable domain, with the rest obtained from reference TRBV7-2 and TRBJ2-7, is as follows: GAGVSQSPSNKVTEKGKDVELRCDPISGHTALYWYRQSLGQGLEFLIYFQGNSAPDKSGLPSDRFSAERTGGSVSTLTIQRTQQEDSAVYLCASSADPHYEQYFGPGTRLTVT.

This clone was seen once. The chain joins TRBV15 to TRBJ1-6; the D gene is possibly TRBD1 (5 bases). The CDR3 extends over 16 amino acids. V lost 1 base and J lost 8, with 15 bases in between. The germline V gene encodes CDR1 LNHNV and CDR2 YYDKDF (reference sequence). CDR3 amino acids: CATSRVRVESDSPLHF. CDR3 nucleotide sequence: TGTGCCACCAGCAGAGTCAGGGTCGAGTCGGATTCACCCCTCCACTTT.

This CDR3 reads CASASTGSGNTIYF. The CDR3 coding sequence is TGTGCCAGCGCCTCGACCGGATCTGGAAACACCATATATTTT. The chain recombines TRBV7-2 with TRBJ1-3, with no clear D. V was trimmed by 8 bases and J by 1 base, leaving 12 bases between them. Germline V CDR1 and CDR2: SGHTA, FQGNSA. The CDR3 has 14 amino acids.

CDR3 protein: CASSLGWDRYNEQFF. In DNA, the CDR3 is TGTGCCAGCAGCTTGGGATGGGACAGATACAATGAGCAGTTCTTC. The J gene is TRBJ2-1, the V gene TRBV5-6, with 7 positions matching TRBD1. The CDR3 spans 15 residues. Germline trimming cut 0 bases from V and 4 bases from J; bases unmatched to any gene: 4. Per the germline V gene, CDR1 is SGHDT and CDR2 is YYEEEE.

The chain recombines TRBV7-2 with TRBJ1-1; possibly TRBD1 for D (5 bases). The germline CDR1 and CDR2 sequences are SGHTA and FQGNSA. There are 15 residues in the CDR3. Trimming cost V 2 bases and J 4 bases, with 14 bases left between them. The CDR3 DNA reads as TGTGCCAGCAGCTTAAATGGAGGGGATAGCACTGAAGCTTTCTTT. It specifies CASSLNGGDSTEAFF. The entire variable domain, with the rest obtained from reference TRBV7-2 and TRBJ1-1, is as follows: GAGVSQSPSNKVTEKGKDVELRCDPISGHTALYWYRQSLGQGLEFLIYFQGNSAPDKSGLPSDRFSAERTGGSVSTLTIQRTQQEDSAVYLCASSLNGGDSTEAFFGQGTRLTVV.

The chain employs TRBV28 and TRBJ1-5, with D hard to call. Germline V gene data show CDR1 as MDHEN and CDR2 as SYDVKM. Trimming pared 7 bases from V and 3 bases from J, leaving 13 bases between. This CDR3 has 14 amino acids. The CDR3 DNA sequence: TGTGCCAGCATCGGGCAGGTATACAATCAGCCCCAGCATTTT. This translates into CASIGQVYNQPQHF.

The chain uses TRBV6-5 and TRBJ2-7, with a weak D call TRBD2 (7 bases). The CDR3 covers 11 residues. Deletions cut 8 bases from V and 6 bases from J, with 11 bases between. Germline loops: CDR1 MNHEY, CDR2 SVGAGI. In DNA form, the CDR3 reads TGTGCCAGCGAAAGGGGGGGCGAGCAGTACTTC. Protein sequence: CASERGGEQYF.

The rearrangement links TRBV7-6 to TRBJ2-3, with 8 bases matching TRBD2. V dropped 1 base and J dropped 3; count of bases not matched to a gene: 3. CDR1 is SGHVS and CDR2 is FNYEAQ in the germline V gene. This CDR3 region has 15 residues. The CDR3 is CASSLVASGTDTQYF. CDR3 coding DNA: TGTGCCAGCAGCTTAGTCGCTAGCGGGACAGATACGCAGTATTTT.

This clone has a handful of counts. The chain has TRBV19 and TRBJ1-1, with a tentative D call TRBD1 (5 bases). CDR3 length equals 14 residues. CDR1 LNHDA and CDR2 SQIVND come from the germline V gene (reference sequence). Trimming removed 6 bases at V and 3 bases at J, with 14 bases between. CDR3 sequence (DNA): TGTGCCAGTAGGCATCTCCTGGGACACACTGAAGCTTTCTTT. This translates into CASRHLLGHTEAFF. Using reference TRBV19 and TRBJ1-1 for the parts outside the CDR3, the full variable domain is DGGITQSPKYLFRKEGQNVTLSCEQNLNHDAMYWYRQDPGQGLRLIYYSQIVNDFQKGDIAEGYSVSREKKESFPLTVTSAQKNPTAFYLCASRHLLGHTEAFFGQGTRLTVV.

This rearrangement joins TRBV4-2 to TRBJ1-2, with 9 bases aligning to TRBD1. Germline CDR1 reads LGHNA; CDR2 reads YNFKEQ. There are 16 residues in the CDR3. V shed 3 bases and J 2 bases; nucleotides not matched to a gene: 7. The CDR3 is CASSQSTTGGNYGYTF. The CDR3 bases are TGTGCCAGCAGCCAGTCAACGACAGGGGGGAACTATGGCTACACCTTC.

This clone was counted a single time. This rearrangement joins TRBV7-9 to TRBJ1-5; D not certain. This CDR3 is built from 13 residues. CDR1 and CDR2 from the germline V gene are SEHNR and FQNEAQ (reference sequence). Trimming cost V 1 base and J 7 bases, with 8 bases left between them. CDR3: CASSLGNQQPQHF. CDR3 bases: TGTGCCAGCAGCTTAGGAAATCAACAGCCCCAGCATTTT.

J is TRBJ2-2 and V is TRBV25-1, with 8 bases identical to TRBD1. Germline V gene sequence: CDR1 MGHDK, CDR2 SYGVNS. This CDR3 has 18 amino acids. Trimming removed 3 bases from V and 6 bases from J; junction bases left unmatched: 15. The CDR3 region is CASSDSPRTGNYAGELFF. The DNA of the CDR3 is TGTGCCAGCAGTGACTCACCCCGGACAGGGAATTATGCCGGGGAGCTGTTTTTT. The full variable domain, its missing parts supplied by reference TRBV25-1 and TRBJ2-2, is EADIYQTPRYLVIGTGKKITLECSQTMGHDKMYWYQQDPGMELHLIHYSYGVNSTEKGDLSSESTVSRIRTEHFPLTLESARPSHTSQYLCASSDSPRTGNYAGELFFGEGSRLTVL.

CDR3 amino acids: CASSLLPGTGNSGNTIYF. DNA for the CDR3: TGCGCCAGCAGCTTGCTTCCCGGGACAGGGAACTCTGGAAACACCATATATTTT. The rearrangement joins TRBV5-1 to TRBJ1-3, with 9 bases that match TRBD1. The CDR3 sequence is 18 residues long. Germline V gene lookup returns CDR1 SGHRS and CDR2 YFSETQ. The V segment lost 1 base and the J segment 0 bases; nucleotides outside the gene matches: 8.

This sequence joins TRBV5-1 and TRBJ1-4; 7 bases are a match to TRBD1. The germline V gene has CDR1 SGHRS and CDR2 YFSETQ. The V and J ends lost 0 bases and 6 bases, in that order; junction bases with no gene match: 5. CDR3 length: 15 residues. CDR3: CASSLDRGRHEKLFF. CDR3 nucleotide sequence: TGCGCCAGCAGCTTGGACAGGGGCCGCCATGAAAAACTGTTTTTT.

The chain couples TRBV20-1 to TRBJ1-2, with D perhaps TRBD1 (6 bases). V was trimmed by 7 bases and J by 8 bases, leaving 14 bases between them. CDR1 is DFQATT and CDR2 is SNEGSKA in the germline V gene (reference sequence). CDR3 length: 11 amino acids. The CDR3 is CSVGQGRGYTF. The CDR3 DNA reads TGCAGTGTGGGGCAGGGGAGAGGCTACACCTTC.

The chain uses TRBV6-2 or TRBV6-3 and TRBJ1-2; D is possibly TRBD1 (5 bases). The CDR3 runs to 14 residues. Germline V gene lookup returns CDR1 MNHEY and CDR2 SVGEGT. Trimming stripped 0 bases from V and 5 bases from J, with 10 bases between. CDR3 sequence (DNA): TGTGCCAGCAGTTACTCCCGGGGACGGTATGGCTACACCTTC. This sequence encodes CASSYSRGRYGYTF.